This note documents a single T cell receptor beta chain sequence. The record originates from a study of blood T cell repertoires in COVID-19. The overall study: Researchers got acute and convalescent COVID-19 samples from the United States, Italy and Spain.

Germline-derived CDR1 and CDR2 are LNHDA and SQIVND (reference sequence). V lost 0 bases to trimming and J lost 9 bases; unmatched junction nucleotides: 5. The CDR3 has 14 residues. As originally analysed: The authors estimated nucleated cell counts from reference gene primer amplification. Clones were sequenced by immunoSEQ multiplex PCR, and TCRdb holds only the in-frame ones, with some missing. That table furnishes V, J and clone size, whereas the DNA furnished D and trimming. The sample has 200,000 to 300,000 clones; more than 75% are singletons. Material for sequencing was peripheral blood. The source is a woman aged 40 to 55 who had recovered from COVID-19. The rearrangement links TRBV19 to TRBJ1-5; 7 bases are a match to TRBD1. CDR3 coding DNA: TGTGCCAGTAGTATAGACACAGGGGTCAGGCCCCAGCATTTT. Its protein product is CASSIDTGVRPQHF.